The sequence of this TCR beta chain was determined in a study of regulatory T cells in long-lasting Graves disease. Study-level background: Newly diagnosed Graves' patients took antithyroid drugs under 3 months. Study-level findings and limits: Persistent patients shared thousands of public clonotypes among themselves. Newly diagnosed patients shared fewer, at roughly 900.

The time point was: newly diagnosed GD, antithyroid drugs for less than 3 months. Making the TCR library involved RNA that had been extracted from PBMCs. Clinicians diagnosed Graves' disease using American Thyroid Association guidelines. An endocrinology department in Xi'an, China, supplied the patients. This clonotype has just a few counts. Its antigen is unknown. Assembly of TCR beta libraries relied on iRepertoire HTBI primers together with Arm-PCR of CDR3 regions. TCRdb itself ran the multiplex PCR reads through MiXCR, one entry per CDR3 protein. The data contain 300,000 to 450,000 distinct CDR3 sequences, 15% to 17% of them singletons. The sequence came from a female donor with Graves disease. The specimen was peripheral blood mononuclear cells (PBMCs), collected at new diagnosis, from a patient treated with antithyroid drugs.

This chain's CDR3 is CASSELAGGADTQYF. In nucleotides, the CDR3 is TGTGCCAGCAGCGAGCTGGCAGGGGGCGCGGATACGCAGTATTTT. The chain recombines TRBV6-1 with TRBJ2-3; 8 bases line up with TRBD1. Trimming cost V 6 bases and J 6 bases; bases outside gene matches: 11. This CDR3 spans 15 amino acids. Germline V gene sequence: CDR1 MNHNS, CDR2 SASEGT.